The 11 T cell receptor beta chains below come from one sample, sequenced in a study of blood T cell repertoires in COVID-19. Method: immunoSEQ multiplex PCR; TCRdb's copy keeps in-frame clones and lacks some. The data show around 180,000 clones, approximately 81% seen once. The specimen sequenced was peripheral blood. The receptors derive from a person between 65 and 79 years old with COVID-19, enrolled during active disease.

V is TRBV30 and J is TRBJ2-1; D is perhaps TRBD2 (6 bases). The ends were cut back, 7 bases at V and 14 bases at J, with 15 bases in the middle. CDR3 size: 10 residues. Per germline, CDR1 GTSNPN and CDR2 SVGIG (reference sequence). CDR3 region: CASGTLREFF. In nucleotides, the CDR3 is TGTGCCTCGGGGACTCTGCGGGAGTTCTTC.

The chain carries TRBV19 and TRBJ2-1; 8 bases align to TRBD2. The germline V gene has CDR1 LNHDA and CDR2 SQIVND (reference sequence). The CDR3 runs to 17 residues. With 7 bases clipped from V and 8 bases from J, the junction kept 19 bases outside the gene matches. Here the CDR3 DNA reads TGTGCCAGTACGGACCGGGGTGGGGCGGGAGGAGGTGATGAGCAGTTCTTC. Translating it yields CASTDRGGAGGGDEQFF.

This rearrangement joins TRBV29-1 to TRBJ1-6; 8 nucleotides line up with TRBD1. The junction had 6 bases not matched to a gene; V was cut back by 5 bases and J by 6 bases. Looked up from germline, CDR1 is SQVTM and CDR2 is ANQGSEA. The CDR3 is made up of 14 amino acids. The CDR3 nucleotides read TGCAGCGTTCGAGGGACAGGCCCTAATTCACCCCTCCACTTT. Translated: CSVRGTGPNSPLHF.

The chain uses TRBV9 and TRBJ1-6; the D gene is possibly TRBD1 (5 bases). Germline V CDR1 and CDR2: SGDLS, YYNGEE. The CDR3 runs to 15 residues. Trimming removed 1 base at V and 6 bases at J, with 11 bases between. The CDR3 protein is CASSVSGSFNSPLHF. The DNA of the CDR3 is TGTGCCAGCAGCGTATCAGGGTCGTTTAATTCACCCCTCCACTTT.

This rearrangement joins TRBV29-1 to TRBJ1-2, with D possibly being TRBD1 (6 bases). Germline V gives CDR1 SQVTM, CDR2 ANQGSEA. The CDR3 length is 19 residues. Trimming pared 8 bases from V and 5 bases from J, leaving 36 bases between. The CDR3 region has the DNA TGCAGCACCCCAAATCAAGGTGTAGAGAGGCAGGGGACGTGGTATGGCTACACCTTC. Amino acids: CSTPNQGVERQGTWYGYTF.

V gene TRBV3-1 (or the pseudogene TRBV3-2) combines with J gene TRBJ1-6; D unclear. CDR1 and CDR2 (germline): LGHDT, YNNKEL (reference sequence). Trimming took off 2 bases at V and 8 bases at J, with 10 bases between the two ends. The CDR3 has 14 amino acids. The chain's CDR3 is CASSQRHGDSPLHF. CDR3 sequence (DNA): TGTGCCAGCAGCCAACGCCACGGAGATTCACCCCTCCACTTT.

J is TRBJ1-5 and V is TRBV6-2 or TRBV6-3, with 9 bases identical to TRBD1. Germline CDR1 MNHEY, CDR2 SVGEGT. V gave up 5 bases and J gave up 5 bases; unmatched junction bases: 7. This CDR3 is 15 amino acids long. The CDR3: CASSTRDRVHQPQHF. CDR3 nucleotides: TGTGCCAGCAGTACCCGGGACAGGGTTCATCAGCCCCAGCATTTT.

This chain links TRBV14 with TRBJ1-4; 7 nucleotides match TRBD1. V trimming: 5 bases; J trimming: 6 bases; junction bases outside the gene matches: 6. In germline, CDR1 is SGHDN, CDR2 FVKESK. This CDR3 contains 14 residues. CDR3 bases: TGTGCCAGCAGCTTACAGGGGATAGATGAAAAACTGTTTTTT. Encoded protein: CASSLQGIDEKLFF.

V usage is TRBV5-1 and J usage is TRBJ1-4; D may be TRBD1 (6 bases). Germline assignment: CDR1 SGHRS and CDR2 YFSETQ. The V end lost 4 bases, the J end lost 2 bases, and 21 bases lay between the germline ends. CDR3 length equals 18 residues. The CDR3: CASSGTTGSAVTNEKLFF. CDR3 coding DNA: TGCGCCAGCAGCGGAACCACAGGGAGCGCGGTGACTAATGAAAAACTGTTTTTT.

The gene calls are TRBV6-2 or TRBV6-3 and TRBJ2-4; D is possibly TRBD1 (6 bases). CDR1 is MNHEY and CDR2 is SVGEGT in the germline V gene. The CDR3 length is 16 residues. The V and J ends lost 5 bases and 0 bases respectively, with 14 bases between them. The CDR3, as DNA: TGTGCCAGCAGTCGCGGACAGACCAAAGCCAAAAACATTCAGTACTTC. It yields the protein CASSRGQTKAKNIQYF.

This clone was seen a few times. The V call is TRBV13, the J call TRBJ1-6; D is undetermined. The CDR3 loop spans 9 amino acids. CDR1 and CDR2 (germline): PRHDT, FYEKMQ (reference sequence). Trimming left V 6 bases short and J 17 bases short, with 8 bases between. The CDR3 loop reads CASSLAIHF. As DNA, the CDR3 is TGTGCCAGCAGTCTGGCCATCCACTTT.